This is a list of T cell receptor beta chains from one sample in a study of cytomegalovirus exposure and HLA in healthy donors. Profiled with immunoSEQ multiplex PCR; TCRdb holds only in-frame clones, not every one. This sample yields about 220,000 clones, of which just over 90% are seen a single time; approximately 1% belongs to the top ten. The sequencing input was PBMCs. The receptor source for this set is a woman aged 18 to 35 in good health and CMV-seronegative. The CDR3 runs from the conserved cysteine through the conserved F or W. The D gene is left open where the match is weak. A row's size may be missing; if present it is once, few, many or a size class.

clone size,D gene,J gene,V gene,CDR3 DNA,CDR3 protein
few,TRBD1,TRBJ1-6,TRBV7-9,TGTGCCAGCAGAGAAGGGACAGGGGGACTACCCCTCCACTTT,CASREGTGGLPLHF
once,TRBD1,TRBJ1-5,TRBV27,TGTGCCAGCAGTCGACAGGGAAGGGGTCAGCCCCAGCATTTT,CASSRQGRGQPQHF
NA,TRBD1,TRBJ1-2,TRBV30,TGTGCCTCATCCTGGGACAGGGCAAACTATGGCTACACCTTC,CASSWDRANYGYTF
NA,NA,TRBJ2-1,TRBV5-4,TGTGCCAGCAGCTTGGGGGTTCAGGGTGAGCAGTTCTTC,CASSLGVQGEQFF
NA,TRBD1,TRBJ1-6,TRBV6-6,TGTGCCAGCAGTTACTCAGACAGGGATTCACCCCTCCACTTT,CASSYSDRDSPLHF
NA,NA,TRBJ2-1,TRBV5-1,TGCGCCAGCAGCGTCCAACAGGGCTCCTACAATGAGCAGTTCTTC,CASSVQQGSYNEQFF
NA,TRBD1,TRBJ1-5,TRBV5-8,TGTGCCAGCAGCAAAAGACAGGGAAATCAGCCCCAGCATTTT,CASSKRQGNQPQHF
NA,TRBD1,TRBJ1-3,TRBV25-1,TGTGCCAGCAGTGAAGACGACAGGGCTGGAAACACCATATATTTT,CASSEDDRAGNTIYF
once,TRBD2,TRBJ2-7,TRBV14,TGTGCCAGCAGCCAAGATTTGCTAGCGGGACTCTACGAGCAGTACTTC,CASSQDLLAGLYEQYF
NA,NA,TRBJ2-5,TRBV10-2,TGCGCCAGCTCCTCCTCGGAGACCCAGTACTTC,CASSSSETQYF
NA,NA,TRBJ2-2,TRBV27,TGTGCCAGCAGTTACCAGGGTAACACCGGGGAGCTGTTTTTT,CASSYQGNTGELFF
NA,NA,TRBJ2-7,TRBV28,TGTGCCAGCCGAAGTGGAGGGTACGAGCAGTACTTC,CASRSGGYEQYF
NA,NA,TRBJ2-3,TRBV5-1,TGCGCCAGCAGCTCCACACTTGGAGTCGGCACAGATACGCAGTATTTT,CASSSTLGVGTDTQYF
NA,NA,TRBJ2-2,TRBV19,TGTGCCACGGAGGGGGGGTATAGGGAAGAGGAGAACACCGGGGAGCTGTTTTTT,CATEGGYREEENTGELFF
NA,TRBD2,TRBJ2-2,TRBV7-2,TGTGCCAGCAGCCTACGGGCGGGAGGGCCCACCGGGGAGCTGTTTTTT,CASSLRAGGPTGELFF
NA,TRBD2,TRBJ2-5,TRBV9,TGTGCCAGCAGCGTAGAGGGACTAGCGGGATGGGAGACCCAGTACTTC,CASSVEGLAGWETQYF
few,NA,TRBJ1-3,TRBV6-1,TGTGCCAGCAGTGCGGAGGCCACTCGACACCGCTCTGGAAACACCATATATTTT,CASSAEATRHRSGNTIYF
once,TRBD1,TRBJ1-1,TRBV7-9,TGTGCCAGCAGCTTGACGGGACAGGGGATGAACACTGAAGCTTTCTTT,CASSLTGQGMNTEAFF
NA,TRBD2,TRBJ2-1,TRBV6-5,TGTGCCAGCAGTATAGGACTAGCGGGTGCTGAGCAGTTCTTC,CASSIGLAGAEQFF
NA,TRBD1,TRBJ1-5,TRBV6-4,TGTGCCAGCAGTGACCTTAATCCGGGACAGGGGCTAAAAAATCAGCCCCAGCATTTT,CASSDLNPGQGLKNQPQHF
few,NA,TRBJ2-7,TRBV19,TGTGCCTGGACGAAAGGATGCAGGGGGCAGTACTTC,CAWTKGCRGQYF
once,NA,TRBJ2-1,TRBV2,TGTGCCAGCAGTGATCCTAAACCTGAGCAGTTCTTC,CASSDPKPEQFF
NA,NA,TRBJ1-2,TRBV9,TGTGCCAGCAGCGTAGACAGAAACTATGGCTACACCTTC,CASSVDRNYGYTF
NA,NA,TRBJ2-3,TRBV5-1,TGCGCCAGCAGCTTTACAGGGTCATTGGATACGCAGTATTTT,CASSFTGSLDTQYF